The 11 T cell receptor beta chains below come from one sample, sequenced in a study of T cell responses to AZD1222 COVID-19 vaccine. Clones were read by immunoSEQ multiplex PCR, and TCRdb kept only the in-frame ones, dropping some. The sample includes around 120,000 clones, approximately 85% seen only once; the top ten take roughly 1.6%. Sequenced material: peripheral blood, taken on day 0 of AZD1222 vaccination. The receptors stem from an adult in good health.

V gene TRBV6-5 combines with J gene TRBJ2-7; D is undetermined. Trimming took 7 bases from V and 2 from J, leaving 15 bases between them. This CDR3 is built from 14 residues. Germline CDR1 and CDR2: MNHEY and SVGAGI. CDR3 amino acids: CASKPLRRTYEQYF. CDR3 sequence (DNA): TGTGCCAGCAAACCGCTACGCAGGACCTACGAGCAGTACTTC.

This chain connects TRBV12-3 or TRBV12-4 to TRBJ2-7; D is possibly TRBD1 (6 bases). There are 13 residues in the CDR3. V was shortened by 2 bases and J by 3 bases, with 8 bases between the two germline ends. The CDR3 sequence is CASSLFRGYEQYF. Here the CDR3 DNA reads TGTGCCAGCAGTTTATTCAGGGGCTACGAGCAGTACTTC.

The chain's CDR3 is CASSGTGNYNEQFF. CDR3 DNA sequence: TGTGCCAGCTCCGGGACAGGGAACTACAATGAGCAGTTCTTC. The chain couples TRBV18 to TRBJ2-1, with 9 positions matching TRBD1. The junction had 3 bases not matched to a gene; V was cut back by 6 bases and J by 3 bases. This CDR3 is built from 14 residues. Germline CDR1 is KGHSH and CDR2 is LQKENI.

The J gene is TRBJ2-1, the V gene TRBV29-1; D possibly corresponds to TRBD2 (6 bases). The CDR3 consists of 16 residues. Germline loops: CDR1 SQVTM, CDR2 ANQGSEA. Trimming took off 2 bases at V and 10 bases at J, with 24 bases between the two ends. CDR3 amino acids: CSVETMGGPVSKEQFF. The CDR3, as DNA: TGCAGCGTTGAAACCATGGGGGGACCCGTCTCCAAGGAGCAGTTCTTC.

The rearrangement uses TRBV28 and TRBJ1-2; D not certain. Between the trimmed V and J ends, which lost 8 bases and 8 bases, there was a span of 15 bases. CDR3 length equals 12 residues. Germline V gene data show CDR1 as MDHEN and CDR2 as SYDVKM. The CDR3 loop reads CASRTDLRGYTF. The CDR3 bases are TGTGCCAGCCGGACGGATCTGAGGGGCTACACCTTC.

This clone showed up just once. This chain connects TRBV19 to TRBJ2-7; D is unclear. Trimming took off 0 bases at V and 4 bases at J, with 10 bases between the two ends. The CDR3 has 14 residues. The germline gives CDR1 LNHDA, CDR2 SQIVND (reference sequence). CDR3 protein: CASSIEYRRYEQYF. The DNA for the CDR3 is TGTGCCAGTAGTATAGAATACAGAAGGTACGAGCAGTACTTC.

The sample holds one count of this clone. The V call is TRBV6-1, the J call TRBJ2-1; D is tentatively TRBD1 or TRBD2 (5 bases each). Germline V CDR1 and CDR2: MNHNS, SASEGT. Trimming shortened V by 2 bases and J by 0 bases, and 8 bases separated the two germline ends. This CDR3 contains 15 residues. CDR3 sequence reads: CASSEQGPSYNEQFF. The CDR3 DNA sequence: TGTGCCAGCAGTGAACAGGGACCCTCCTACAATGAGCAGTTCTTC.

V gene TRBV11-3 combines with J gene TRBJ2-7; no firm D call. Between the trimmed V and J ends, which lost 3 bases and 7 bases, there was a span of 7 bases. Germline V gene lookup returns CDR1 SGHNT and CDR2 YENEEA. This CDR3 region has 11 residues. CDR3 amino acids: CASSFRGEQYF. Here the CDR3 DNA reads TGTGCCAGCAGCTTCCGAGGTGAGCAGTACTTC. The whole variable domain, remainder taken from reference TRBV11-3 and TRBJ2-7, is EAGVVQSPRYKIIEKKQPVAFWCNPISGHNTLYWYLQNLGQGPELLIRYENEEAVDDSQLPKDRFSAERLKGVDSTLKIQPAELGDSAVYLCASSFRGEQYFGPGTRLTVT.

About this clone: The sample carries other DNA sequences with the same CDR3. The rearrangement links TRBV7-9 to TRBJ1-5, with D unresolved. The germline gives CDR1 SEHNR, CDR2 FQNEAQ (reference sequence). This CDR3 is built from 14 residues. With 0 bases removed from V and 5 bases from J, the gap between germline ends came to 8 bases. The CDR3 loop is CASSLATRDQPQHF. CDR3 coding DNA: TGTGCCAGCAGCTTAGCGACGAGGGATCAGCCCCAGCATTTT.

This chain links TRBV6-5 with TRBJ1-3; a weak D match, TRBD1 (5 bases). Germline CDR1 is MNHEY and CDR2 is SVGAGI. Trimming shortened V by 3 bases and J by 0 bases, and 9 bases separated the two germline ends. CDR3 length: 15 residues. CDR3 protein: CASSYGGASGNTIYF. The DNA for the CDR3 is TGTGCCAGCAGTTATGGGGGAGCCTCTGGAAACACCATATATTTT.

CDR3: CASSPTISTPYTEAFF. CDR3 bases: TGTGCCAGTAGTCCCACTATATCAACCCCCTACACTGAAGCTTTCTTT. The gene calls are TRBV19 and TRBJ1-1; no reliable D call. Germline V lookup: CDR1 LNHDA, CDR2 SQIVND (reference sequence). The CDR3 loop spans 16 amino acids. V lost 5 bases and J 3 bases, leaving 19 bases between the germline ends.